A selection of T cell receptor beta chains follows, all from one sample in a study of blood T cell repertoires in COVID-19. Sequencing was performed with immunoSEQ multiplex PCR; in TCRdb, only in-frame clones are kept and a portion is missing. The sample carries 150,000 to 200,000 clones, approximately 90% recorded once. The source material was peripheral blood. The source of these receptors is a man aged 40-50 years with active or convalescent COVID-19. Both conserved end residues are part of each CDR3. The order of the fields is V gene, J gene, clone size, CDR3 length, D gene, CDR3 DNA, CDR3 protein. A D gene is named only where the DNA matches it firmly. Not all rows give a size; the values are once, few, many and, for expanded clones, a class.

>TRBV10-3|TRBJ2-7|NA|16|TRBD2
TGTGCCATCAGCCTTTTGGGACTAGCGGGGTCGGGAGGGCAGTACTTC
CAISLLGLAGSGGQYF
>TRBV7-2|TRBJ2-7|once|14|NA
TGTGCCAGCAGCTTACGTGGGGGGACCTACGAGCAGTACTTC
CASSLRGGTYEQYF
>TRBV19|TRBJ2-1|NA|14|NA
TGTGCCAGTAGTATGGGGCATGTCTACAATGAGCAGTTCTTC
CASSMGHVYNEQFF
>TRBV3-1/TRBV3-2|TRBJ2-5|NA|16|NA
TGTGCCAGCAGCCAAGAAGCTAGGAGGTCCAAAGAGACCCAGTACTTC
CASSQEARRSKETQYF
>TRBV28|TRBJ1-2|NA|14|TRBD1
TGTGCCAGCAGCACGGACAGGGAGTCCTATGGCTACACCTTC
CASSTDRESYGYTF
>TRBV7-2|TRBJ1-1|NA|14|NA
TGTGCCAGCAGCTTGGCAGGGGAGAACACTGAAGCTTTCTTT
CASSLAGENTEAFF
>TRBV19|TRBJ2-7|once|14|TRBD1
TGTGCCAGTAGTACGACAGGGGGCCTCGACGAGCAGTACTTC
CASSTTGGLDEQYF
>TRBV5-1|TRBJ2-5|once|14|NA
TGCGCCAGCAGCTTGGTTACAGGTTGGGAGACCCAGTACTTC
CASSLVTGWETQYF
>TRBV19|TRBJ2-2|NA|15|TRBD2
TGTGCCAGTAGGACTAGCGGGAGGAGCACCGGGGAGCTGTTTTTT
CASRTSGRSTGELFF
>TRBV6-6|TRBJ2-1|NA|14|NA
TGTGCCAGCAAAGTGGGAGCCTTCCCCAATGAGCAGTTCTTC
CASKVGAFPNEQFF
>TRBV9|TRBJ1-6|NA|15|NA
TGTGCCAGCAGCGTAGCGGCAGGTCTTTCTTCACCCCTCCACTTT
CASSVAAGLSSPLHF
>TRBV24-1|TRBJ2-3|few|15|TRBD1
TGTGCCACCAGTGAAGGACAGGGGCCTACAGATACGCAGTATTTT
CATSEGQGPTDTQYF
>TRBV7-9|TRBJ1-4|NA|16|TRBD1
TGTGCCAGCAGCTCAGAGGCGGGACAGGGGAATGAAAAACTGTTTTTT
CASSSEAGQGNEKLFF
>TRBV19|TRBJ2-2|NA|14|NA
TGTGCCAGTAGTATAGGCGAATTCACCGGGGAGCTGTTTTTT
CASSIGEFTGELFF
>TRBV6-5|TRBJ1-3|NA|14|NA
TGTGCCAGCTCCCAATTGGAGTCAGGGAGGACCATATATTTT
CASSQLESGRTIYF
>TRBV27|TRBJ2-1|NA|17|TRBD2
TGTGCCAGCAGTTCGGGACTAGCGGGAGTAGTGGCTAATGAGCAGTTCTTC
CASSSGLAGVVANEQFF
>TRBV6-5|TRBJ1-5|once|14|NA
TGTGCCAGCACTCCGGGGGGATCGAGTCAGCCCCAGCATTTT
CASTPGGSSQPQHF
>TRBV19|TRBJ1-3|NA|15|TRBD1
TGTGCCAGTAGCCACAGGGGAGCGGCTGGAAACACCATATATTTT
CASSHRGAAGNTIYF
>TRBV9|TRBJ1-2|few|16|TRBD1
TGTGCCAGCAGCGTAGTGACAGGGAAAGGGCTGCTTGGCTACACCTTC
CASSVVTGKGLLGYTF
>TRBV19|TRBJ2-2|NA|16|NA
TGTGCCAGTAGTATAGATATGAGCCGAGTCACCGGGGAGCTGTTTTTT
CASSIDMSRVTGELFF
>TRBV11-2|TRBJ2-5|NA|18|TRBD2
TGTGCCAGCAGCTTAGTGTCCGGGACTAGCGGGAGAAGGCAGACCCAGTACTTC
CASSLVSGTSGRRQTQYF
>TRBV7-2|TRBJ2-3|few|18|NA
TGTGCCAGCAGCCCAAGAGGGGAGTTGCGGGACAGCACAGATACGCAGTATTTT
CASSPRGELRDSTDTQYF
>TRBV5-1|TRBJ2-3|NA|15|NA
TGCGCCAGCAGCTTGGCTCCAAGCACCACAGATACGCAGTATTTT
CASSLAPSTTDTQYF
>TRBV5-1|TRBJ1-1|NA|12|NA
TGCGCCAGCAGCCCACGGGACACTGAAGCTTTCTTT
CASSPRDTEAFF
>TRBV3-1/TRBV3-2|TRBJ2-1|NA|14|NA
TGTGCCAGCAGCCCCCGGGGGACGGGAATCGAGCAGTTCTTC
CASSPRGTGIEQFF
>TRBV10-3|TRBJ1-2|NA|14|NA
TGTGCCATCAATGCAGGGAAACTTAACTATGGCTACACCTTC
CAINAGKLNYGYTF
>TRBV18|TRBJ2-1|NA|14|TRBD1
TGTGCCAGCTCACCCGGGACAGGGGAGAATGAGCAGTTCTTC
CASSPGTGENEQFF
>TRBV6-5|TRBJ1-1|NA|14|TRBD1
TGTGCCAGCAGTACGACAGGGAAGGACACTGAAGCTTTCTTT
CASSTTGKDTEAFF
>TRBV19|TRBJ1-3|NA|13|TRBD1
TGTGCCAGTAGAATACAGGGGGCTGACACCATATATTTT
CASRIQGADTIYF
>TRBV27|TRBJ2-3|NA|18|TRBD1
TGTGCCAGCAGTTTATCACCCCCCGGGACAGGGCCCACAGATACGCAGTATTTT
CASSLSPPGTGPTDTQYF
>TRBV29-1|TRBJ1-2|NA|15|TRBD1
TGCAGCGTGGGACAGGGGTTTGCCCTTAACTATGGCTACACCTTC
CSVGQGFALNYGYTF
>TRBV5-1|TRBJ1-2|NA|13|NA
TGCGCCAGCGGGAGAGACGCTAACTATGGCTACACCTTC
CASGRDANYGYTF
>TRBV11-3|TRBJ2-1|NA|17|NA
TGTGCCAGCAGCCCACAAGTAAAGGGGGTAGTATACAATGAGCAGTTCTTC
CASSPQVKGVVYNEQFF
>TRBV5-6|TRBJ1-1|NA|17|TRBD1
TGTGCCAGCAGCAGCAATCGACTTGACAGGGGGCTCACTGAAGCTTTCTTT
CASSSNRLDRGLTEAFF
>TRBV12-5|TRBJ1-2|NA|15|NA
TGTGCTAGTGGTTTGGTTGACGGCGGTACCTATGGCTACACCTTC
CASGLVDGGTYGYTF
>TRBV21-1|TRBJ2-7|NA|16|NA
TGTGCCAGCAGCAAGAAAGGCCGGGACAGGGACTACGAGCAGTACTTC
CASSKKGRDRDYEQYF
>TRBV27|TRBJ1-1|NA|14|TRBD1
TGTGCCAGCAGTTTAACAGGGGGAAACACTGAAGCTTTCTTT
CASSLTGGNTEAFF
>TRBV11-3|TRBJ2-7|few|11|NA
TGTGCCAGCAGCCGTTCCTACGAGCAGTACTTC
CASSRSYEQYF